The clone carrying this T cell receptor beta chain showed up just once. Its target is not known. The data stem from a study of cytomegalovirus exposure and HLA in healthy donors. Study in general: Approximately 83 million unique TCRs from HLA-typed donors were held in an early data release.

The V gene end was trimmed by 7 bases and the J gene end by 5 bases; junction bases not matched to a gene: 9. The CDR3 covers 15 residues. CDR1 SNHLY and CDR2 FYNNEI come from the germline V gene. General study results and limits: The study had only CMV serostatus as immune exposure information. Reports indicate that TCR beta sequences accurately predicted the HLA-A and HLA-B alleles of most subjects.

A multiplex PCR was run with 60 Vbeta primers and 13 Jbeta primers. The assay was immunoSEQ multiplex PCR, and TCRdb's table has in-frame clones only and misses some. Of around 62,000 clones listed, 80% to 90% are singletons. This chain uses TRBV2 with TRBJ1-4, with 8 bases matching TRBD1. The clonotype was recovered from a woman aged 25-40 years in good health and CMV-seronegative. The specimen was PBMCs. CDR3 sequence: CASIRRGQGNEKLFF. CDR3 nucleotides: TGTGCCAGCATAAGGCGAGGACAGGGAAATGAAAAACTGTTTTTT.